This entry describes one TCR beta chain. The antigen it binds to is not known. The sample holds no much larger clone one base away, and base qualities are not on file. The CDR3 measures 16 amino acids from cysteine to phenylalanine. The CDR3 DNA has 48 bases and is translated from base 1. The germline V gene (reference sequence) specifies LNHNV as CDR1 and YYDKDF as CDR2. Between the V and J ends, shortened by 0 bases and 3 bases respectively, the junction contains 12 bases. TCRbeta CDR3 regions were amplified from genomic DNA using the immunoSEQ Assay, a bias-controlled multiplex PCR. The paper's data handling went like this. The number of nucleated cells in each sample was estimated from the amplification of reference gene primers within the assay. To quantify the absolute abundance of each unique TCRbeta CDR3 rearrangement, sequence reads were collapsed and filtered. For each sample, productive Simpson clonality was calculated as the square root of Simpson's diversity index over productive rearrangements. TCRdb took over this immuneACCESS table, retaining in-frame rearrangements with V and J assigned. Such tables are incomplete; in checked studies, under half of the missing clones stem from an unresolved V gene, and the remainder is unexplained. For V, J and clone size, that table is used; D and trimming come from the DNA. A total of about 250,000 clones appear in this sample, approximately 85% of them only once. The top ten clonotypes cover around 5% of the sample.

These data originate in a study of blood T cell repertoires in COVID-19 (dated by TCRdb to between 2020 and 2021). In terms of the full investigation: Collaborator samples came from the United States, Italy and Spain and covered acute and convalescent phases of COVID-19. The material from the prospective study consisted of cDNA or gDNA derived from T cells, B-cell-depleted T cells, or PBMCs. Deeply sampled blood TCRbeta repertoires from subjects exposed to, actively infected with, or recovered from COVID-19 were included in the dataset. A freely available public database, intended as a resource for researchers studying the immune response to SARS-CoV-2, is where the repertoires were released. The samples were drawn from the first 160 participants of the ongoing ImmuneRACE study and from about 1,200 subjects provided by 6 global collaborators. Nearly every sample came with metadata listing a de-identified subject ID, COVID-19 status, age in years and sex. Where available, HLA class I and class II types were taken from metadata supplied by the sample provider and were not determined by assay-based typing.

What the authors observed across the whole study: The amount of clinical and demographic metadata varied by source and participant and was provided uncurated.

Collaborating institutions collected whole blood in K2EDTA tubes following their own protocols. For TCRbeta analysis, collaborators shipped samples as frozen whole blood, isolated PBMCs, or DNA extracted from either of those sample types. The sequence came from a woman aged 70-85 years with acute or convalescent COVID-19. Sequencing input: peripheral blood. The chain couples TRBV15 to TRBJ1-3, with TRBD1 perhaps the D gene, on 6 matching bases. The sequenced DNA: TGTGCCACCAGCAGAGACAGGGGTGCAGGTGGAAACACCATATATTTT. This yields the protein CATSRDRGAGGNTIYF.